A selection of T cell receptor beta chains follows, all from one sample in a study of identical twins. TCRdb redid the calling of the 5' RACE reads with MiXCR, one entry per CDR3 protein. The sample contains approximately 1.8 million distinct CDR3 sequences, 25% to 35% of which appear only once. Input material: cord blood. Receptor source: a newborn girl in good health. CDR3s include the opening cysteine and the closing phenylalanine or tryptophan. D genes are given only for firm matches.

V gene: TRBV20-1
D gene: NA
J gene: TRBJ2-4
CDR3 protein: CSARDDRGIKNIQYF

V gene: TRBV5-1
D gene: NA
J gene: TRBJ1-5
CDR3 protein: CASSLGSSNQPQHF

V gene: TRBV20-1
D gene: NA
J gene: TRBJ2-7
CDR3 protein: CSASPDTYEQYF

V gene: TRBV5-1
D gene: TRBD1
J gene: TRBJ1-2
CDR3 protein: CASSLSPPGQGTAYGYTF

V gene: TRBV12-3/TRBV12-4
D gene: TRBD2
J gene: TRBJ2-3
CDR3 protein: CASSLSDAGLAETDTQYF

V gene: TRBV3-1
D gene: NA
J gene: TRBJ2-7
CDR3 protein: CASSHGYLSYEQYF

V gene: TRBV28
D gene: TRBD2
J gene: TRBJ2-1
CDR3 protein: CASSLGSFGGRANEQFF

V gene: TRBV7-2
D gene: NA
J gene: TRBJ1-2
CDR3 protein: CASSSWGARGYTF

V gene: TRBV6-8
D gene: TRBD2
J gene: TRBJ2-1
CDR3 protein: CASTISGLAGGSSYNEQFF

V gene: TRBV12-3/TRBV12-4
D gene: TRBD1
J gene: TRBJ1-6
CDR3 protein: CASRGGTGPVSPLHF

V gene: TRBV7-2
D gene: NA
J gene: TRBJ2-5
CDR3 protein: CASSAPGSPRETQYF

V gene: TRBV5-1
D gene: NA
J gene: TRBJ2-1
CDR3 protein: CASSLDRLWGEQFF

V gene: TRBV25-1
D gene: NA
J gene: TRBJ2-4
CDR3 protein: CASSEGQNLAKNIQYF

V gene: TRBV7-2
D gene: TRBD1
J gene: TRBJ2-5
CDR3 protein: CASSLATTGGETQYF

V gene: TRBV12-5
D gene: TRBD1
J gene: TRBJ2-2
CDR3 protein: CASGLGNTGGRSGELFF

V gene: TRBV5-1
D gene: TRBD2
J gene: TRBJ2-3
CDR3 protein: CASSLGAGLAGTDTQYF

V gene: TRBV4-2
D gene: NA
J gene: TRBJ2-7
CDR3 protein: CASSQDLADTGEQYF

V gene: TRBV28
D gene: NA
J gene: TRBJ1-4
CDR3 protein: CASSPPGLLNEKLFF

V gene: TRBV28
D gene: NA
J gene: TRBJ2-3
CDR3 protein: CASSFPPATDTQYF

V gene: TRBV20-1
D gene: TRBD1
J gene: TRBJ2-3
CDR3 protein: CSARDRTGGTDTQYF

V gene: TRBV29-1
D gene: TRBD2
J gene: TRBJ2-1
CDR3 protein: CSVGTSGRITSYNEQFF

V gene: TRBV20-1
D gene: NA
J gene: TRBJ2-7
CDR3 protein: CSARGQRSYEQYF

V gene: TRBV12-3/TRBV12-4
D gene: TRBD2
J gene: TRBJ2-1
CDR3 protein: CASSFGRGGSLDEQFF

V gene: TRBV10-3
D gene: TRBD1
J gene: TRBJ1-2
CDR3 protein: CAISGQGASNYGYTF

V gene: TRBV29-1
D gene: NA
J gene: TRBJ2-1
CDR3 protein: CSVVASSNEQFF

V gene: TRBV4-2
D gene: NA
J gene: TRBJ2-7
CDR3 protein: CASSQDMSYEQYF

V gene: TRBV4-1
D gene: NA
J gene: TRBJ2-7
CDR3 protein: CASSQPDMGGTYEQYF

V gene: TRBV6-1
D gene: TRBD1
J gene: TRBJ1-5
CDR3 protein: CASGRDRDQPQHF